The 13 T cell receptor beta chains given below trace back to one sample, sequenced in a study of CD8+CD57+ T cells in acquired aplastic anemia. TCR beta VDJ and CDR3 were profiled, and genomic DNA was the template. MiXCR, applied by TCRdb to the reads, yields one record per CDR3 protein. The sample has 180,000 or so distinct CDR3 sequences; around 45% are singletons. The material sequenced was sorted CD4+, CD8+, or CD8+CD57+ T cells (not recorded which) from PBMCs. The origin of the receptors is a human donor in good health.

The CDR3 DNA follows: TGCAGTGCTGGCCAGGGCCGGAACACCATATATTTT. Translating gives CSAGQGRNTIYF. The genes are TRBV20-1 and TRBJ1-3, with D tentatively TRBD1 (5 bases). Germline loops: CDR1 DFQATT, CDR2 SNEGSKA (reference sequence). The V gene lost 5 bases and the J gene lost 7 bases, with 12 bases spanning the gap. This CDR3 is 12 amino acids long.

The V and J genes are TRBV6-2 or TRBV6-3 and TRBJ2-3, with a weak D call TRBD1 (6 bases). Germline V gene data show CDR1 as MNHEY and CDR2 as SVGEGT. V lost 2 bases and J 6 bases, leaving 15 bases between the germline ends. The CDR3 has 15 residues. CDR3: CASSYQGWTVDTQYF. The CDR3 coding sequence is TGTGCCAGCAGTTACCAGGGGTGGACAGTGGATACGCAGTATTTT.

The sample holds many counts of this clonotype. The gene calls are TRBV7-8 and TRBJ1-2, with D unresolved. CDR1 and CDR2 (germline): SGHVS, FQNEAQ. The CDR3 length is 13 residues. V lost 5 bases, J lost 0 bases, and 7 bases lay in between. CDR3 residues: CASSVDTNYGYTF. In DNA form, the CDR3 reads TGTGCCAGCAGCGTAGACACTAACTATGGCTACACCTTC.

DNA for the CDR3: TGTGCCAGTAGCGTTAGGGGGCGTGGGGCCAACGTCCTGACTTTC. Protein: CASSVRGRGANVLTF. The gene calls are TRBV19 and TRBJ2-6; 7 bases are a match to TRBD1. Trimming cost V 6 bases and J 3 bases; bases outside gene matches: 5. The CDR3 extends over 15 amino acids. Germline CDR1 reads LNHDA; CDR2 reads SQIVND (reference sequence).

CDR3 loop: CASSYGVSGNTIYF. Here the CDR3 DNA reads TGTGCCAGCAGTTATGGAGTCTCTGGAAACACCATATATTTT. The chain uses TRBV6-5 and TRBJ1-3, with D unresolved. In germline, CDR1 is MNHEY, CDR2 SVGAGI. V was clipped by 3 bases and J by 0 bases, with 6 bases between them. This CDR3 is 14 amino acids long.

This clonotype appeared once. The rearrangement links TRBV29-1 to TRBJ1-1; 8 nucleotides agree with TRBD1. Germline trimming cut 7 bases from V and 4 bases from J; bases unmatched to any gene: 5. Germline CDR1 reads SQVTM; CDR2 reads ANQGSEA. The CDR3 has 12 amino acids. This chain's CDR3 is CSGQGYSTEAFF. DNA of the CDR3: TGCAGCGGACAGGGGTATAGCACTGAAGCTTTCTTT.

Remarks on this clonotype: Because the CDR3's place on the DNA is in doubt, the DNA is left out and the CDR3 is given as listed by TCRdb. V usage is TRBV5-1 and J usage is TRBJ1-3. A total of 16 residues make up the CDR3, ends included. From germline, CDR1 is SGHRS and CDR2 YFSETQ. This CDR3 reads CASSLEGVGSGNTIHF.

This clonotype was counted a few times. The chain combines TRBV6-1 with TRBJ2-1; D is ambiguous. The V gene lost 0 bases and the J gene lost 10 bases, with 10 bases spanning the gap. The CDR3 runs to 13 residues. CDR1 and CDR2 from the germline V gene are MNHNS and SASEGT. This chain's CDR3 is CASSEAEAREQFF. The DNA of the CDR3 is TGTGCCAGCAGTGAAGCAGAGGCCCGGGAGCAGTTCTTC.

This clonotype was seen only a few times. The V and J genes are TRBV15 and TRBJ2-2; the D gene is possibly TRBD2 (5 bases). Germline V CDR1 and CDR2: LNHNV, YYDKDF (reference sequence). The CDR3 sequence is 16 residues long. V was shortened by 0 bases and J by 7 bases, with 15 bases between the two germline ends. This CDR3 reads CATSRDIGDSGGELFF. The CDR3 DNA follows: TGTGCCACCAGCAGAGATATCGGGGATAGTGGCGGGGAGCTGTTTTTT.

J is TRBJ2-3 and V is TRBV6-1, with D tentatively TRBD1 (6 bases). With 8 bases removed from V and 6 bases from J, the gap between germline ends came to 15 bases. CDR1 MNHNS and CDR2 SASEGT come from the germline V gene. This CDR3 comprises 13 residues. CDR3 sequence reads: CASGDTDFDTQYF. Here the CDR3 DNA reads TGTGCCAGCGGGGACACGGACTTTGATACGCAGTATTTT.

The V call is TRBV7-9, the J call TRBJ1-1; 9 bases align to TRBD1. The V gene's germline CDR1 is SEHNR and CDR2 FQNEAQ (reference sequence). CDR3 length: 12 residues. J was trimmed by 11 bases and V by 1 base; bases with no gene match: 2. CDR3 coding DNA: TGTGCCAGCAGCTTAGTCGGACAGGGGGCTTTCTTT. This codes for CASSLVGQGAFF.

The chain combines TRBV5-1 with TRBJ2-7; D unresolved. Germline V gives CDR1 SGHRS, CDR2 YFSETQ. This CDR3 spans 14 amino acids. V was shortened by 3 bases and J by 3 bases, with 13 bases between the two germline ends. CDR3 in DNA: TGCGCCAGCAGCTATCCGGGCCGGAACTACGAGCAGTACTTC. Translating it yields CASSYPGRNYEQYF.

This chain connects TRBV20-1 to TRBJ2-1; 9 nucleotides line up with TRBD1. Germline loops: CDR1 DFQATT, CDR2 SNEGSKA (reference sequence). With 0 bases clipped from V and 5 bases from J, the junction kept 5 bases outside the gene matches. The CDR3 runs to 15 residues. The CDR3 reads CSARDPDRGHNEQFF. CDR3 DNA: TGCAGTGCTAGAGACCCGGACAGGGGACACAATGAGCAGTTCTTC.